This TCR beta chain was documented in a study of monozygotic twins with inflammatory bowel disease. General study points: Any single strong signal or clonotype tied to IBD lacked support.

Comments on this clonotype: Antigen specificity is unknown.

The germline V gene encodes CDR1 MNHEY and CDR2 SVGEGT. The CDR3 spans 13 residues. Researchers put TCRalpha and TCRbeta cDNA through two nested PCRs lasting 16 and 9 cycles. TCRdb re-analyzed the 5' RACE reads; it lists each CDR3 protein once, without DNA. The sample is made up of about 300,000 distinct CDR3 sequences, and the top ten hold 5.6% of it. The J gene is TRBJ2-7, the V gene TRBV6-2 or TRBV6-3; TCRdb's D gene call, TRBD1, goes unchecked for lack of DNA. Sequencing used blood. The source of this sequence is a human donor with ulcerative colitis or Crohn's disease, or a healthy co-twin of an affected twin (not recorded which). The CDR3 here is CASRGTGTLEQYF.